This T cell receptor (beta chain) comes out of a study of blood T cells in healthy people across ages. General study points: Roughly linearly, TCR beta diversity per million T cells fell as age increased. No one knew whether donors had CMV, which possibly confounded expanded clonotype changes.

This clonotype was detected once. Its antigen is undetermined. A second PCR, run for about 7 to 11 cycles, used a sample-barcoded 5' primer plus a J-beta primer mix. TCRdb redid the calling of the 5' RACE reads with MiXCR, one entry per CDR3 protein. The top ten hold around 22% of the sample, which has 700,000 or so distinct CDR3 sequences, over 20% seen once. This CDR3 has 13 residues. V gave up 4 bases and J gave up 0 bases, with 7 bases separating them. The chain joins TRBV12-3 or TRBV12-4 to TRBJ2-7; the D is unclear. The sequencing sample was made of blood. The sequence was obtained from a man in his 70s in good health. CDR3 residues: CASSSPNSYEQYF. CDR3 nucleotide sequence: TGTGCCAGCAGTTCCCCTAACTCCTACGAGCAGTACTTC.